The 14 T cell receptor beta chains below were found in one sample sequenced in a study of T cells in Graves' hyperthyroidism and ophthalmopathy. Amplified TCR beta CDR3 regions came from RNA transcripts. Initially, a first-round RT-PCR of the TCR CDR3 employed the HTBI primer set. TCRdb itself ran the multiplex PCR reads through MiXCR, one entry per CDR3 protein. This sample has approximately 400,000 distinct CDR3 sequences, with about 15% found just once. Sequencing input: blood. The receptors shown here come from a woman aged 60-75 years with Graves' hyperthyroidism.

This clonotype was recorded once. V usage is TRBV5-1 and J usage is TRBJ2-3; 7 bases match TRBD2. Germline trimming cut 0 bases from V and 1 base from J; bases unmatched to any gene: 8. The V gene's germline CDR1 is SGHRS and CDR2 YFSETQ. There are 17 residues in the CDR3. The CDR3 DNA reads TGCGCCAGCAGCTTGGGTCCCCAGGCGGGAGGCACAGATACGCAGTATTTT. It encodes CASSLGPQAGGTDTQYF.

V is TRBV7-8 and J is TRBJ2-6; tentatively, D is TRBD1 (5 bases). Germline CDR1 SGHVS, CDR2 FQNEAQ. This CDR3 region has 16 residues. Trimming left V 3 bases short and J 0 bases short, with 9 bases between. The CDR3 loop is CASSFRAGSGANVLTF. In DNA form, the CDR3 reads TGTGCCAGCAGCTTCAGGGCAGGCTCTGGGGCCAACGTCCTGACTTTC.

This clonotype was detected a few times. This chain connects TRBV19 to TRBJ2-7, with 8 bases identical to TRBD2. The CDR3 runs 17 residues. V was pared by 3 bases and J by 4 bases, with 14 bases of the junction left unmatched. Germline CDR1 LNHDA, CDR2 SQIVND (reference sequence). The CDR3 loop reads CASSIFPRSGVSYEQYF. Written as DNA, the CDR3 is TGTGCCAGTAGTATTTTCCCTCGTAGCGGGGTATCTTACGAGCAGTACTTC.

Many counts were recorded for this clonotype. J is TRBJ1-5 and V is TRBV30; a weak D match, TRBD1 (5 bases). Germline V gene data show CDR1 as GTSNPN and CDR2 as SVGIG (reference sequence). V was trimmed by 1 base and J by 6 bases, leaving 10 bases between them. The CDR3 has 13 amino acids. As DNA, the CDR3 is TGTGCCTGGAGTGATCAGGGAGGTCAGCCCCAGCATTTT. It specifies CAWSDQGGQPQHF.

In its sample, this clonotype was seen many times. The chain employs TRBV12-5 and TRBJ2-7; 8 bases match TRBD2. Unmatched junction bases numbered 6, after V lost 6 bases and J lost 2 bases. The CDR3 has 14 amino acids. Germline assignment: CDR1 LGHNT and CDR2 FRNRAP. Here the CDR3 DNA reads TGTGCTAGTGGACCCAGCGGGGGTCCCTACGAGCAGTACTTC. Its protein product is CASGPSGGPYEQYF.

The rearrangement links TRBV6-2 or TRBV6-3 to TRBJ2-1; 9 bases match TRBD2. The germline CDR1 and CDR2 sequences are MNHEY and SVGEGT. The junction had 4 bases not matched to a gene; V was cut back by 4 bases and J by 9 bases. This CDR3 comprises 13 residues. CDR3 amino acids: CASSSQLAGEQFF. Here the CDR3 DNA reads TGTGCCAGCAGTTCCCAACTAGCGGGTGAGCAGTTCTTC.

This clonotype has a count of ten or more. This chain links TRBV2 with TRBJ2-4; D is perhaps TRBD1 (5 bases). Trimming left V 1 base short and J 6 bases short, with 13 bases between. Germline-derived CDR1 and CDR2 are SNHLY and FYNNEI. The CDR3 loop spans 15 amino acids. CDR3 in amino acids: CASSEGDRSVNIQYF. CDR3 nucleotide sequence: TGTGCCAGCAGTGAAGGCGACAGATCGGTAAACATTCAGTACTTC.

This clonotype was seen many times. The gene calls are TRBV11-2 and TRBJ2-1; TRBD2 matches at 14 bases. This CDR3 spans 17 amino acids. Trimming cost V 1 base and J 8 bases; bases outside gene matches: 7. CDR1 and CDR2 (germline): SGHAT, FQNNGV. CDR3 bases: TGTGCCAGCAGCTTAGGACTAGCGGGAGGGCCGAGGCATGAGCAGTTCTTC. This encodes CASSLGLAGGPRHEQFF.

V usage is TRBV19 and J usage is TRBJ2-4; 9 bases fit TRBD1. Trimming took 6 bases from V and 8 from J; bases not matched to a gene: 11. Germline CDR1 reads LNHDA; CDR2 reads SQIVND (reference sequence). The CDR3 runs 15 residues. This chain's CDR3 is CASRPGTGIGDIQYF. The CDR3 nucleotides are TGTGCCAGTAGGCCCGGGACAGGGATTGGTGACATTCAGTACTTC.

This clonotype was seen more than once but under ten times. This chain uses TRBV6-5 with TRBJ2-5; TRBD2 matches 8 bases. CDR1 MNHEY and CDR2 SVGAGI come from the germline V gene. The V segment lost 2 bases and the J segment 4 bases; nucleotides outside the gene matches: 9. The CDR3 covers 16 residues. The CDR3, as DNA: TGTGCCAGCAGTTACGGACTAGCAGGAGGAGTAGAGACCCAGTACTTC. This codes for CASSYGLAGGVETQYF.

This clonotype was seen ten or more times. The chain links TRBV29-1 to TRBJ2-5, with no clear D. The V and J ends lost 3 bases and 2 bases respectively, with 10 bases between them. CDR1 and CDR2 (germline): SQVTM, ANQGSEA. The CDR3 sequence is 13 residues long. CDR3: CSVEGRSQETQYF. CDR3 in DNA: TGCAGCGTTGAGGGTAGATCTCAAGAGACCCAGTACTTC. The full variable domain, in which reference TRBV29-1 and TRBJ2-5 provide the parts outside the CDR3, is SAVISQKPSRDICQRGTSLTIQCQVDSQVTMMFWYRQQPGQSLTLIATANQGSEATYESGFVIDKFPISRPNLTFSTLTVSNMSPEDSSIYLCSVEGRSQETQYFGPGTRLLVL.

This chain uses TRBV5-1 with TRBJ2-7; 8 bases line up with TRBD1. This CDR3 is 13 amino acids long. After removal of 8 bases from V and 0 bases from J, the junction contained 4 bases not matched to a gene. Germline V lookup: CDR1 SGHRS, CDR2 YFSETQ. The CDR3 DNA reads TGCGCCAGTGCCGGGACAGGCTCCTACGAGCAGTACTTC. It specifies CASAGTGSYEQYF.

The gene calls are TRBV20-1 and TRBJ2-2; 10 nucleotides match TRBD1. With V trimmed by 0 bases and J by 1 base, 2 bases remained unmatched. Germline V gene data show CDR1 as DFQATT and CDR2 as SNEGSKA (reference sequence). The CDR3 extends over 16 amino acids. CDR3: CSARERDRGNTGELFF. In DNA, the CDR3 is TGCAGTGCTAGAGAGAGGGACAGGGGGAACACCGGGGAGCTGTTTTTT.

This chain links TRBV20-1 with TRBJ2-7; TRBD1 matches at 8 bases. Germline V gives CDR1 DFQATT, CDR2 SNEGSKA (reference sequence). This CDR3 comprises 13 residues. V gave up 3 bases and J gave up 3 bases; unmatched junction bases: 4. The chain's CDR3 is CSARSQGGYEQYF. CDR3 coding DNA: TGCAGTGCTAGGTCACAGGGGGGCTACGAGCAGTACTTC.